A selection of T cell receptor beta chains follows, all from one sample in a study of cytomegalovirus exposure and HLA in healthy donors. Here immunoSEQ multiplex PCR was the method, and the copy in TCRdb shows in-frame clones only, minus some. The table shows 100,000 to 150,000 clones, with roughly four fifths occurring only once. The specimen was PBMCs. The receptors were gathered from a man aged 50 to 59 in good health and CMV-seronegative. Each CDR3 is given with its conserved first and last residue. D genes are given only for firm matches. Size is omitted from some rows. Given values are once, few, many or a class for expanded clones.

d_gene	abundance	j_gene	v_gene	CDR3nt	CDR3aa
NA	NA	TRBJ1-3	TRBV5-4	TGTGCCAGCAGCGACCCGTCTGGAGGGGCGAACACCATATATTTT	CASSDPSGGANTIYF
TRBD1	NA	TRBJ1-2	TRBV4-3	TGCGCCAGCAGCCAATCGGGACAGGCTAACTATGGCTACACCTTC	CASSQSGQANYGYTF
NA	NA	TRBJ2-3	TRBV19	TGTGCCAGTAGTGGGCCACCTAGCACAGATACGCAGTATTTT	CASSGPPSTDTQYF
NA	once	TRBJ2-7	TRBV4-3	TGCGCCAGCAGCCAAGAAGGTGGGAGCTCCTACGAGCAGTACTTC	CASSQEGGSSYEQYF
NA	NA	TRBJ1-5	TRBV25-1	TGTGCCAGCAGCCCTTCTACGGTGGGAGACCAGCCCCAGCATTTT	CASSPSTVGDQPQHF
TRBD1	NA	TRBJ2-5	TRBV19	TGTGCCAGTAGGGAGACAGGGCAAGAGACCCAGTACTTC	CASRETGQETQYF
NA	NA	TRBJ2-1	TRBV4-2	TGTGCCAGCAGCCAAGATACCCAGGGGAGTAGGAATGAGCAGTTCTTC	CASSQDTQGSRNEQFF
NA	NA	TRBJ2-3	TRBV5-4	TGTGCCAGCAGCCTACAGACAGATACGCAGTATTTT	CASSLQTDTQYF
TRBD2	NA	TRBJ2-5	TRBV4-2	TGTGCCAGCAGCCGCCGGACTAGCGGGGGTGGAGAGACCCAGTACTTC	CASSRRTSGGGETQYF
TRBD1	NA	TRBJ2-2	TRBV14	TGTGCCAGCAGCCAAGTGATGAAGGGGGCTGTCACCGGGGAGCTGTTTTTT	CASSQVMKGAVTGELFF
TRBD1	NA	TRBJ2-1	TRBV5-1	TGCGCCAGCAGCGTAGACAGGGGGCAATTCTACAATGAGCAGTTCTTC	CASSVDRGQFYNEQFF
TRBD2	NA	TRBJ2-3	TRBV14	TGTGCCAGCAGCCAAGTGGCTAGCGGGGGCCCCAGCACAGATACGCAGTATTTT	CASSQVASGGPSTDTQYF
TRBD1	NA	TRBJ2-3	TRBV7-9	TGTTCCAGCAGCCAGACAGGGGGCGAAACAGATACGCAGTATTTT	CSSSQTGGETDTQYF
NA	NA	TRBJ1-4	TRBV27	TGTGCCAGCAGTTTGGGGCAGTATGAAAAACTGTTTTTT	CASSLGQYEKLFF
NA	NA	TRBJ2-3	TRBV29-1	TGCAGCGTTGCCCGGGACACTAACACAGATACGCAGTATTTT	CSVARDTNTDTQYF
TRBD1	NA	TRBJ2-5	TRBV9	TGTGCCAGCAGCGTTGGAACAGGGGGTAGGGAGACCCAGTACTTC	CASSVGTGGRETQYF
NA	few	TRBJ1-1	TRBV7-9	TGTGCCAGCAGCTTGGGGGGAGAAGCTTTCTTT	CASSLGGEAFF
NA	NA	TRBJ1-4	TRBV13	TGTGCCAGCAGCTTAGGATACGGCGGTGATGAAAAACTGTTTTTT	CASSLGYGGDEKLFF
TRBD1	NA	TRBJ1-6	TRBV7-9	TGTGCCAGCAGCTTAGGCCACGGGACAGCTTATAATTCACCCCTCCACTTT	CASSLGHGTAYNSPLHF
TRBD1	NA	TRBJ2-3	TRBV5-1	TGCGCCAGCAGTTCCGGACAGGGGGGCACAGATACGCAGTATTTT	CASSSGQGGTDTQYF
NA	once	TRBJ1-3	TRBV5-1	TGCGCCAGCACCTTGGAGGGGGCTGGAAACACCATATATTTT	CASTLEGAGNTIYF
TRBD2	NA	TRBJ2-1	TRBV7-2	TGTGCCAGCAGCTCCCAGGGTAGCGGGGGACCCAATGAGCAGTTCTTC	CASSSQGSGGPNEQFF
NA	NA	TRBJ1-1	TRBV6-5	TGTGCCAGCACATCGGTGAACACTGAAGCTTTCTTT	CASTSVNTEAFF
TRBD1	NA	TRBJ1-1	TRBV28	TGTGCCTGCCAGGGGACAGACGGAAGCACTGAAGCTTTCTTT	CACQGTDGSTEAFF
NA	NA	TRBJ2-7	TRBV30	TGTGCCTGGAGTGTACGGGGTTACGAGCAGTACTTC	CAWSVRGYEQYF
TRBD1	once	TRBJ1-2	TRBV6-5	TGTGCCAGCAGCCTGGGACAGGGTAGCTATGGCTACACCTTC	CASSLGQGSYGYTF
NA	NA	TRBJ1-1	TRBV4-3	TGCGCCCCCTTTCTCCCCACGCAAGACATGAACACTGAAGCTTTCTTT	CAPFLPTQDMNTEAFF
NA	few	TRBJ2-4	TRBV9	TGTGCCAGCAGCGTAGGAGGACAGATGAACATTCAGTACTTC	CASSVGGQMNIQYF
NA	NA	TRBJ2-3	TRBV7-2	TGTGCCAGCAGCCGACGGAGGGGGCCCGGGTCAGATACGCAGTATTTT	CASSRRRGPGSDTQYF
TRBD2	NA	TRBJ2-5	TRBV5-4	TGTGCCAGCAGCCCATTAGCGGGCTTTCAAGAGACCCAGTACTTC	CASSPLAGFQETQYF
NA	NA	TRBJ2-2	TRBV7-3	TGTGCCAGCAGCTTATATAAAGTCGGGGATACAGGGGAGCTGTTTTTT	CASSLYKVGDTGELFF
TRBD2	NA	TRBJ2-3	TRBV6-6	TGTGCCAGCAGTCTTTATCTAGCGGGGGACACAGATACGCAGTATTTT	CASSLYLAGDTDTQYF
NA	NA	TRBJ1-1	TRBV10-3	TGTGCCATCAGTGAGAACCCGGGGGAAGCTTTCTTT	CAISENPGEAFF